This T cell receptor beta chain came from a study of CD8+ T cells in alopecia areata. Across the whole study: Oral tofacitinib (5 to 10 mg twice daily) was administered to treated patients.

As the sequencing template, cDNA was produced by extracting RNA and reverse transcribing it. Some clones are missing from TCRdb's copy, which holds only in-frame ones; the method was immunoSEQ multiplex PCR. This table holds 200,000 to 250,000 clones, approximately 52% found once. Looked up from germline, CDR1 is MNHEY and CDR2 is SVGAGI. The CDR3 sequence is 14 residues long. V lost 5 bases to trimming and J lost 2 bases, with 13 bases between them. This clone was seen a few times. The clonotype was recovered from a human donor with alopecia areata. V usage is TRBV6-5 and J usage is TRBJ2-7, with D perhaps being TRBD1 or TRBD2 (6 bases each). Specimen: CD4+ T cells sorted from blood, collected at week 0. DNA for the CDR3: TGTGCCAGCAGTCGACAGGAGGGGCCCTACGAGCAGTACTTC. Its translation is CASSRQEGPYEQYF.